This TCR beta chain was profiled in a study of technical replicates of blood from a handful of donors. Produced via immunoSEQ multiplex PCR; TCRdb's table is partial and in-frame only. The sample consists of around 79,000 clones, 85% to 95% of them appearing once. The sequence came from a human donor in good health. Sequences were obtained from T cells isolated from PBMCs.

CDR3 region: CASSLGTVRAMGELFF. The CDR3 DNA reads TGTGCCAGCAGCCTAGGGACAGTTCGGGCTATGGGGGAGCTGTTTTTT. This chain links TRBV5-4 with TRBJ2-2, with 7 nucleotides matching TRBD1. Germline V gene lookup returns CDR1 SGHNT and CDR2 YYREEE (reference sequence). This CDR3 spans 16 amino acids. Losses at the gene ends were 4 bases for V and 8 bases for J; bases not matched to a gene: 14.